The 29 T cell receptor beta chains listed next were all sequenced from one sample in a study of T cells in Graves' hyperthyroidism and ophthalmopathy. Amplified TCR beta CDR3 regions derived from RNA transcripts. Initially, a first-round RT-PCR of the TCR CDR3 employed the HTBI primer set. TCRdb ran MiXCR on the multiplex PCR reads and lists one entry per CDR3 protein. The sample has hundreds of thousands of distinct CDR3 sequences; about 16% are singletons. What was sequenced was blood. The receptors were sampled from a woman in her twenties or thirties with Graves' hyperthyroidism.

The chain links TRBV6-2 or TRBV6-3 to TRBJ1-5; D is ambiguous. Per germline, CDR1 MNHEY and CDR2 SVGEGT. The CDR3 contains 15 residues. V lost 5 bases and J 3 bases, leaving 14 bases between the germline ends. The CDR3 bases are TGTGCCAGCAGTGCGGCTCTTTGGTCCAATCAGCCCCAGCATTTT. Translation gives CASSAALWSNQPQHF.

The chain recombines TRBV28 with TRBJ2-7; D unresolved. Germline assignment: CDR1 MDHEN and CDR2 SYDVKM. The CDR3 is 14 amino acids. Trimming took 4 bases from V and 0 from J, leaving 10 bases between them. The CDR3 here is CASSSKRRSYEQYF. The CDR3 coding sequence is TGTGCCAGCAGTTCTAAGCGCCGCTCCTACGAGCAGTACTTC.

The chain joins TRBV7-6 to TRBJ2-5; 11 bases agree with TRBD2. The CDR3 runs 16 residues. Unmatched junction bases numbered 8, after V lost 1 base and J lost 7 bases. Germline CDR1 and CDR2: SGHVS and FNYEAQ. The CDR3, as DNA: TGTGCCAGCAGCTTAGACACTAGCGGGAGAGGATTGACCCAGTACTTC. Its protein is CASSLDTSGRGLTQYF.

This clonotype was seen ten or more times. The chain joins TRBV20-1 to TRBJ2-1, with TRBD2 matching over 9 bases. Germline assignment: CDR1 DFQATT and CDR2 SNEGSKA (reference sequence). The CDR3 sequence is 17 residues long. The J segment lost 3 bases and the V segment lost 1 base, leaving 10 bases of the junction unmatched. The CDR3 here is CSARVGSGSRGYNEQFF. In nucleotides, the CDR3 is TGCAGTGCTAGAGTAGGTAGCGGGAGCCGGGGCTACAATGAGCAGTTCTTC.

This clonotype was observed once. A junction boundary mismatches the germline segment, possibly from a read error. The rearrangement joins TRBV20-1 to TRBJ1-5; D is unresolved. This CDR3 has 14 amino acids. From germline, CDR1 is DFQATT and CDR2 SNEGSKA (reference sequence). CDR3: CSAPEGNSNQPQHF. CDR3 nucleotides: TGCAGTGCCCCCGAAGGTAATAGCAATCAGCCCCAACATTTT.

This clonotype occurred many times. The genes are TRBV28 and TRBJ1-2; D is possibly TRBD1 (5 bases). CDR3 length equals 15 residues. The V and J ends lost 7 bases and 2 bases respectively, with 17 bases between them. The V gene's germline CDR1 is MDHEN and CDR2 SYDVKM. The CDR3 DNA follows: TGTGCCAGCACCCCCGCGGCGGGGGGGAACTATGGCTACACCTTC. It codes for CASTPAAGGNYGYTF.

This clonotype was detected ten times or more. The rearrangement joins TRBV28 to TRBJ1-1; 9 bases are shared with TRBD1. In germline, CDR1 is MDHEN, CDR2 SYDVKM. V shed 6 bases, J shed 4 bases, and the junction held 12 bases outside the gene matches. The CDR3 is 16 residues long. CDR3 nucleotide sequence: TGTGCCAGCAGCGGACCCGGGACAGGGCGTAGCACTGAAGCTTTCTTT. It is translated as CASSGPGTGRSTEAFF. Using reference TRBV28 and TRBJ1-1 for the parts outside the CDR3, the full variable domain is DVKVTQSSRYLVKRTGEKVFLECVQDMDHENMFWYRQDPGLGLRLIYFSYDVKMKEKGDIPEGYSVSREKKERFSLILESASTNQTSMYLCASSGPGTGRSTEAFFGQGTRLTVV.

V and J are TRBV2 and TRBJ1-5; D not certain. The germline gives CDR1 SNHLY, CDR2 FYNNEI. The CDR3 consists of 15 residues. V was cut by 4 bases and J by 4 bases, with 14 bases left in between. CDR3 loop: CASSVIEPGNQPQHF. CDR3 DNA: TGTGCCAGCAGTGTAATTGAGCCTGGGAATCAGCCCCAGCATTTT.

This clonotype was recorded many times. The CDR3 loop is CASSHNDGFLGQSYEQYF. CDR3 bases: TGCGCCAGCAGCCACAACGACGGTTTTCTGGGCCAGTCCTACGAGCAGTACTTC. This chain uses TRBV4-1 with TRBJ2-7; D remains unclear. From germline, CDR1 is MGHRA and CDR2 YSYEKL. CDR3 length: 18 amino acids. V lost 3 bases to trimming and J lost 1 base, with 22 bases between them.

This chain connects TRBV3-1 to TRBJ1-5; D remains ambiguous. The CDR3 sequence is 15 residues long. Germline loops: CDR1 LGHDT, CDR2 YNNKEL (reference sequence). V shed 1 base and J shed 0 bases, with 7 bases lying between them. The CDR3 region has the DNA TGTGCCAGCAGCCAAGGCAGGCTTAGCAATCAGCCCCAGCATTTT. Residues: CASSQGRLSNQPQHF.

This clonotype was counted at least ten times. V is TRBV2 and J is TRBJ1-2; the D gene is possibly TRBD1 (5 bases). CDR1 is SNHLY and CDR2 is FYNNEI in the germline V gene. The CDR3 consists of 11 residues. V was cut by 9 bases and J by 8 bases, with 13 bases left in between. DNA for the CDR3: TGTGCCAGTGGGGCAGCTGAAGGCTACACCTTC. The encoded protein is CASGAAEGYTF.

This clonotype was detected ten times or more. The chain employs TRBV5-5 and TRBJ1-1; TRBD1 matches 9 bases. V lost 3 bases, J lost 5 bases, and 2 bases stayed unmatched. Looked up from germline, CDR1 is SGHKS and CDR2 is YYEKEE (reference sequence). The CDR3 spans 13 residues. The CDR3 nucleotides read TGTGCCAGCAGCTGGGGACAGGGAACTGAAGCTTTCTTT. Its translation is CASSWGQGTEAFF.

This clonotype was counted only a few times. This chain links TRBV18 with TRBJ2-4; no definite D call. Deletions cut 2 bases from V and 3 bases from J, with 11 bases between. The CDR3 loop spans 15 amino acids. From germline, CDR1 is KGHSH and CDR2 LQKENI. The DNA for the CDR3 is TGTGCCAGCTCACCAGGGGTAGGAAACAAAAACATTCAGTACTTC. It translates to CASSPGVGNKNIQYF.

This clonotype was seen a handful of times. The chain joins TRBV5-8 to TRBJ1-4; 10 nucleotides align to TRBD1. The CDR3 loop spans 20 amino acids. The V gene's germline CDR1 is SGHTS and CDR2 YDEGEE. V shed 4 bases, J shed 0 bases, and the junction held 15 bases outside the gene matches. Written as DNA, the CDR3 is TGTGCCAGCAGCATATTTGGGACCGGGACAGGGGACTCAACTAATGAAAAACTGTTTTTT. This codes for CASSIFGTGTGDSTNEKLFF. Full variable domain (rest looked up from reference TRBV5-8 and TRBJ1-4): EAGVTQSPTHLIKTRGQQATLRCSPISGHTSVYWYQQALGLGLQFLLWYDEGEERNRGNFPPRFSGRQFPNYSSELNVNALELEDSALYLCASSIFGTGTGDSTNEKLFFGSGTQLSVL.

This clonotype has at least ten counts. The chain employs TRBV5-1 and TRBJ2-3; 9 bases are a match to TRBD2. Germline V gene data show CDR1 as SGHRS and CDR2 as YFSETQ. With V trimmed by 7 bases and J by 2 bases, 14 bases remained unmatched. The CDR3 sequence is 17 residues long. CDR3 DNA sequence: TGCGCCAGCTACCCCATAGCGGGAGAAGGGGACACAGATACGCAGTATTTT. It translates to CASYPIAGEGDTDTQYF.

Only one count was recorded for this clonotype. The chain employs TRBV6-1 and TRBJ2-1; D gene uncertain. CDR1 is MNHNS, CDR2 SASEGT, per germline. The CDR3 length is 16 residues. V was pared by 5 bases and J by 0 bases, with 14 bases between. The CDR3 loop is CASSKAYSSSYNEQFF. As DNA, the CDR3 is TGTGCCAGCAGTAAGGCATACTCGAGCTCCTACAATGAGCAGTTCTTC.

This clonotype was recorded a few times. The V call is TRBV7-8, the J call TRBJ1-2; 8 positions match TRBD1. The CDR3 is 15 amino acids. The J segment lost 8 bases and the V segment lost 4 bases, leaving 12 bases of the junction unmatched. Germline lookup yields CDR1 SGHVS and CDR2 FQNEAQ. CDR3 DNA sequence: TGTGCCAGCAGCTCGGCTAGGACAGGGCAACCAGGCTACACCTTC. Its protein is CASSSARTGQPGYTF.

This clonotype was recorded a few times. The rearrangement joins TRBV2 to TRBJ2-2, with unresolved D. V was shortened by 8 bases and J by 4 bases, with 5 bases between the two germline ends. The CDR3 covers 11 residues. The germline CDR1 and CDR2 sequences are SNHLY and FYNNEI. Here the CDR3 DNA reads TGTGCCAGCGGTCCCACCGGGGAGCTGTTTTTT. It specifies CASGPTGELFF.

This clonotype was seen repeatedly, ten times or more. The chain recombines TRBV2 with TRBJ2-2; D ambiguous. Germline V CDR1 and CDR2: SNHLY, FYNNEI. Trimming removed 7 bases from V and 1 base from J, with 13 bases in between. There are 15 residues in the CDR3. The CDR3 sequence: CASNLLRLNTGELFF. CDR3 DNA: TGTGCCAGCAACCTTCTTAGGCTGAACACCGGGGAGCTGTTTTTT.

The chain carries TRBV5-5 and TRBJ2-7; a weak D match, TRBD1 (6 bases). CDR1 is SGHKS and CDR2 is YYEKEE in the germline V gene (reference sequence). The CDR3 extends over 15 amino acids. Trimming removed 2 bases at V and 5 bases at J, with 17 bases between. The DNA for the CDR3 is TGTGCCAGCAGCTTCGTTTCAGGGGTTCGTAACGAGCAGTACTTC. Translating gives CASSFVSGVRNEQYF.

This clonotype was recorded many times. V gene TRBV6-1 combines with J gene TRBJ1-5; D remains ambiguous. V gave up 3 bases and J gave up 4 bases, with 4 bases separating them. The CDR3 spans 12 residues. The V gene's germline CDR1 is MNHNS and CDR2 SASEGT. This CDR3 reads CASSDWNQPQHF. The CDR3 nucleotides read TGTGCCAGCAGTGATTGGAATCAGCCCCAGCATTTT.

This clonotype was counted ten times or more. In nucleotides, the CDR3 is TGTGCCAGCACCTCCCATGGGGACCCGGGAAGCACTGAAGCTTTCTTT. Translated: CASTSHGDPGSTEAFF. The rearrangement uses TRBV28 and TRBJ1-1; tentatively, D is TRBD1 (5 bases). The CDR3 consists of 16 residues. Trimming shortened V by 7 bases and J by 4 bases, and 22 bases separated the two germline ends. Germline V gene lookup returns CDR1 MDHEN and CDR2 SYDVKM.

This chain links TRBV12-3 or TRBV12-4 with TRBJ2-3; perhaps TRBD2 as D (6 bases). With 5 bases removed from V and 2 bases from J, the gap between germline ends came to 11 bases. CDR3 length: 14 residues. CDR3 amino acids: CASSLGLHTDTQYF. As DNA, the CDR3 is TGTGCCAGCAGTCTGGGACTCCACACAGATACGCAGTATTTT.

This clonotype has ten or more counts. V is TRBV5-6 and J is TRBJ1-1; 7 bases are a match to TRBD1. The CDR3 is made up of 15 amino acids. Germline V gene sequence: CDR1 SGHDT, CDR2 YYEEEE. J was trimmed by 5 bases and V by 0 bases; bases with no gene match: 7. CDR3 nucleotides: TGTGCCAGCAGCTTGGCCAATTTCAGGGGGACTGAAGCTTTCTTT. It specifies CASSLANFRGTEAFF.

This rearrangement joins TRBV2 to TRBJ2-5; TRBD1 or TRBD2 may be the D gene (5 bases each). V shed 10 bases and J shed 2 bases, with 11 bases lying between them. This CDR3 is 12 amino acids long. The germline V gene encodes CDR1 SNHLY and CDR2 FYNNEI. CDR3 nucleotide sequence: TGTGCCACCGGGACGGAACAAGAGACCCAGTACTTC. It specifies CATGTEQETQYF.

The rearrangement joins TRBV9 to TRBJ2-7, with 11 bases that match TRBD2. Germline CDR1 and CDR2: SGDLS and YYNGEE. V was pared by 4 bases and J by 4 bases, with 4 bases of the junction left unmatched. CDR3 length: 14 amino acids. CDR3 nucleotide sequence: TGTGCCAGCAGCCCCAGGACTAGCGGGTACGAGCAGTACTTC. Translation gives CASSPRTSGYEQYF.

The table lists this clonotype with many counts. The genes are TRBV12-3 or TRBV12-4 and TRBJ2-2; tentative D call: TRBD2 (5 bases). The CDR3 contains 16 residues. Trimming took 6 bases from V and 3 from J, leaving 17 bases between them. The CDR3 nucleotides are TGTGCCAGCAGCTCGGGGTGGGGTGAGGACACCGGGGAGCTGTTTTTT. Its protein is CASSSGWGEDTGELFF.

This clonotype came up many times. The chain employs TRBV5-4 and TRBJ1-1; D is unclear. This CDR3 is 14 amino acids long. Trimming removed 0 bases at V and 4 bases at J, with 10 bases between. Germline V CDR1 and CDR2: SGHNT, YYREEE (reference sequence). The CDR3 spells CASSLAGGSTEAFF. The DNA for the CDR3 is TGTGCCAGCAGCTTGGCCGGCGGAAGCACTGAAGCTTTCTTT.

In this sample, this clonotype turned up many times. The genes are TRBV30 and TRBJ2-1; 10 bases align to TRBD2. V shed 0 bases, J shed 8 bases, and the junction held 4 bases outside the gene matches. The CDR3 runs 14 residues. Germline lookup yields CDR1 GTSNPN and CDR2 SVGIG (reference sequence). The CDR3 DNA is TGTGCCTGGAGTGTACGTCTAGCGGGAGATGAGCAGTTCTTC. Its translation: CAWSVRLAGDEQFF. Full variable domain (rest looked up from reference TRBV30 and TRBJ2-1): SQTIHQWPATLVQPVGSPLSLECTVEGTSNPNLYWYRQAAGRGLQLLFYSVGIGQISSEVPQNLSASRPQDRQFILSSKKLLLSDSGFYLCAWSVRLAGDEQFFGPGTRLTVL.